The rows below give T cell receptor beta chains drawn from one sample of a study of blood T cell repertoires in COVID-19. The protocol was immunoSEQ multiplex PCR, while the TCRdb copy is restricted to in-frame clones and leaves out a portion. Counted here are about 250,000 clones, 70% to 90% occurring once; the ten biggest clones make up 0.85% to 0.9%. The sample consisted of peripheral blood. These receptors originate from a human donor with COVID-19, enrolled during active disease. The donor label of this sample is uncertain. CDR3s include the opening cysteine and the closing phenylalanine or tryptophan. Each record gives: CDR3 length, V gene, D gene, clone size, J gene, CDR3 DNA, CDR3 protein. A D gene is named only where the DNA matches it firmly. Size is omitted from some rows. Given values are once, few, many or a class for expanded clones.

16,TRBV5-4,TRBD1,once,TRBJ2-3,TGTGCCAGCAGCCCGTTCAGACAGGGGAGCACAGATACGCAGTATTTT,CASSPFRQGSTDTQYF
16,TRBV7-3,TRBD2,-,TRBJ2-2,TGTGCCAGCAGCTCTTGGACTAGCGGGAACACCGGGGAGCTGTTTTTT,CASSSWTSGNTGELFF
14,TRBV25-1,TRBD1,-,TRBJ1-4,TGTGCCAGCAGTGAATCGGGGACAGCAGAAAAACTGTTTTTT,CASSESGTAEKLFF
15,TRBV4-1,TRBD2,-,TRBJ2-2,TGCGCCAGCAGCCTGCCTAGCGGGAACACCGGGGAGCTGTTTTTT,CASSLPSGNTGELFF
15,TRBV9,-,-,TRBJ1-3,TGTGCCAGCAGCGCACAGATCACCTCTGGAAACACCATATATTTT,CASSAQITSGNTIYF
13,TRBV25-1,-,-,TRBJ2-3,TGTGCCAGCACCACGGCGGGGCCAGATACGCAGTATTTT,CASTTAGPDTQYF
16,TRBV7-2,TRBD2,few,TRBJ2-7,TGTGCCAGCAGCTCGGGACTAGCGGGAGCCTTGGGGGAGCAGTACTTC,CASSSGLAGALGEQYF
15,TRBV6-5,-,-,TRBJ2-3,TGTGCCAGCACCCCTGAATGGGCTAGCACAGATACGCAGTATTTT,CASTPEWASTDTQYF
15,TRBV6-5,-,-,TRBJ1-4,TGTGCCAGCAGTTTCCTTGGACAGCCGGGGGAAAAACTGTTTTTT,CASSFLGQPGEKLFF
13,TRBV9,-,-,TRBJ1-1,TGTGCCAGCAGCCCATCCCCAGGCACTGAAGCTTTCTTT,CASSPSPGTEAFF
17,TRBV14,TRBD1,-,TRBJ1-2,TGTGCCAGCAGCCAAGATTCGGGGACAGGGGGTCCCTATGGCTACACCTTC,CASSQDSGTGGPYGYTF
15,TRBV15,TRBD1,-,TRBJ1-2,TGTGCCACCAGCACTACAATGGGACAGATCTATGGCTACACCTTC,CATSTTMGQIYGYTF
12,TRBV12-3/TRBV12-4,-,-,TRBJ2-7,TGTGCCAGCAGTCCCGGGTACTCAGAGCAGTACTTC,CASSPGYSEQYF
13,TRBV6-5,-,few,TRBJ1-5,TGTGCCACCTCGCCGATGGAGGCCAGGCCCCAGCATTTT,CATSPMEARPQHF
13,TRBV12-3/TRBV12-4,-,-,TRBJ2-5,TGTGCCAGCAGTTACAGGGATCAAGAGACCCAGTACTTC,CASSYRDQETQYF
16,TRBV2,-,-,TRBJ1-2,TGTGCCAGCAGTGAAATATTCAGCATGAGGGACTATGGCTACACCTTC,CASSEIFSMRDYGYTF
14,TRBV5-4,TRBD1,few,TRBJ1-2,TGTGCCAGCAGCCATCAGGACAGGGGACATGGCTACACCTTC,CASSHQDRGHGYTF
16,TRBV5-4,TRBD2,few,TRBJ2-2,TGTGCCAGCAGCGACCTAGCGGGCCCCCCGACCGGGGAGCTGTTTTTT,CASSDLAGPPTGELFF
15,TRBV7-2,TRBD1,once,TRBJ1-1,TGTGCCAGCAGCACTATGGCAGGGGGGAACACTGAAGCTTTCTTT,CASSTMAGGNTEAFF
15,TRBV14,TRBD1,-,TRBJ1-1,TGTGCCAGCAGCCAAGACACAGGGGAGCACACTGAAGCTTTCTTT,CASSQDTGEHTEAFF
14,TRBV30,TRBD1,-,TRBJ1-4,TGTGCCTGGAACACCGGGACAGGGTCTGAAAAACTGTTTTTT,CAWNTGTGSEKLFF
17,TRBV10-3,TRBD2,-,TRBJ2-3,TGTGCCATCAGTAATATACCCGGGACTAGGCGCACAGATACGCAGTATTTT,CAISNIPGTRRTDTQYF
16,TRBV5-1,-,-,TRBJ1-3,TGCGCCAGCAGCTTGGGGCTGCAATCCACTGGAAACACCATATATTTT,CASSLGLQSTGNTIYF
14,TRBV6-2/TRBV6-3,-,few,TRBJ2-5,TGTGCCAGCAGTCGGACAGACAACAGAGAGACCCAGTACTTC,CASSRTDNRETQYF
15,TRBV30,-,-,TRBJ1-6,TGTGCCTGGAGTGAGGACAGCTCCTATAATTCACCCCTCCACTTT,CAWSEDSSYNSPLHF
14,TRBV19,TRBD2,medium-sized,TRBJ2-7,TGTGCCAGTAGTATGGGGCTAGCGGACCGCGAGCAGTACTTC,CASSMGLADREQYF
15,TRBV7-9,TRBD1,-,TRBJ1-4,TGTGCCAGCAGCTCAAACAGGGGCCCTAATGAAAAACTGTTTTTT,CASSSNRGPNEKLFF
15,TRBV11-2,TRBD1,few,TRBJ1-5,TGTGCCAGCAGCGCCGGGACAGAACGCAATCAGCCCCAGCATTTT,CASSAGTERNQPQHF
15,TRBV11-2,-,-,TRBJ2-7,TGTGCCAGCAGCTTAGATCGCGAGAGCTCCTACGAGCAGTACTTC,CASSLDRESSYEQYF
16,TRBV27,TRBD1,-,TRBJ1-2,TGTGCCAGCAGTTTCTATGGGGACAGGGCGCTCTATGGCTACACCTTC,CASSFYGDRALYGYTF
13,TRBV7-2,-,-,TRBJ2-7,TGTGCCAGCAGCTTCGGGACTCCCCTCGAGCAGTACTTC,CASSFGTPLEQYF
17,TRBV18,TRBD1,-,TRBJ1-1,TGTGCCAGCTCAACCGGTGGAGGGGGACAGATGGTCACTGAAGCTTTCTTT,CASSTGGGGQMVTEAFF
12,TRBV13,-,-,TRBJ2-1,TGTGCCAGCAGCCTGGGGCCCACAGGAGAGTTCTTC,CASSLGPTGEFF
12,TRBV9,-,few,TRBJ2-1,TGTGCCAGCAGTCTTATACAGGGAGAGCAGTTCTTC,CASSLIQGEQFF
15,TRBV16,TRBD2,-,TRBJ2-7,TGTGCCAGCAGCTCGACTAGCGGAAGGTTCAACGAGCAGTACTTC,CASSSTSGRFNEQYF
14,TRBV5-1,-,-,TRBJ2-5,TGCGCCAGCAGCCTGCAGCCGACTCAAGAGACCCAGTACTTC,CASSLQPTQETQYF
14,TRBV2,-,-,TRBJ1-1,TGTGCCAGCTCAATCAGGGGTTACAACACTGAAGCTTTCTTT,CASSIRGYNTEAFF
15,TRBV28,TRBD2,-,TRBJ2-5,TGTGCCAGCACCTATGGGGGACTAGCCCAAGAGACCCAGTACTTC,CASTYGGLAQETQYF
11,TRBV9,-,-,TRBJ2-1,TGTGCCAGCAGGGGCCACAATGAGCAGTTCTTC,CASRGHNEQFF
15,TRBV9,TRBD1,-,TRBJ2-7,TGTGCCAGCAGCGCTACCGGGACAGGGAGATACGAGCAGTACTTC,CASSATGTGRYEQYF
16,TRBV28,TRBD1,-,TRBJ1-6,TGTGCCAGCAGCTCCCCCGGACAGGGGTCTAATTCACCCCTCCACTTT,CASSSPGQGSNSPLHF
16,TRBV30,-,-,TRBJ1-6,TGTGCCTGGAGTGTAATCTTGGGCGCGGGTAATTCACCCCTCCACTTT,CAWSVILGAGNSPLHF
18,TRBV3-1/TRBV3-2,TRBD2,-,TRBJ2-5,TGTGCCAGCAGCCAGGGACTAGCGGGAACTGAGGGGATAGAGACCCAGTACTTC,CASSQGLAGTEGIETQYF
18,TRBV5-6,TRBD2,-,TRBJ2-2,TGTGCCAGCAGCTTGATAGTCCTAGCGGGAGGAGTATACGGGGAGCTGTTTTTT,CASSLIVLAGGVYGELFF
14,TRBV5-1,TRBD2,-,TRBJ2-7,TGCGCCAGCAGCTTTCAGGGAGGGATCTACGAGCAGTACTTC,CASSFQGGIYEQYF
14,TRBV18,-,-,TRBJ2-7,TGTGCCAGCTCACCACCTCAGGTCTCCTACGAGCAGTACTTC,CASSPPQVSYEQYF
15,TRBV19,TRBD1,-,TRBJ2-7,TGTGCCAGTAGTATACAGAGACAGGGAATCTACGAGCAGTACTTC,CASSIQRQGIYEQYF
14,TRBV30,TRBD1,few,TRBJ1-5,TGTGCCTGGAGTGGGGGACAGTTAAATCAGCCCCAGCATTTT,CAWSGGQLNQPQHF
16,TRBV9,TRBD1,-,TRBJ1-2,TGTGCCAGCAGCGGACCCCCGGGACAGGCCCACTATGGCTACACCTTC,CASSGPPGQAHYGYTF
15,TRBV6-1,-,few,TRBJ1-6,TGTGCCAGCAGTGAATCCGGCGGCAGAAATTCACCCCTCCACTTT,CASSESGGRNSPLHF
17,TRBV7-2,-,-,TRBJ2-7,TGTGCCAGCAGCTCACTAACCCGGGCCCCAGGGACTTACGAGCAGTACTTC,CASSSLTRAPGTYEQYF
14,TRBV7-6,-,-,TRBJ2-2,TGTGCTAGCAGCTTACATCCAGGCACCGGGGAGCTGTTTTTT,CASSLHPGTGELFF
13,TRBV28,-,-,TRBJ2-1,TGTGCCAGCACCACGACAGGGAGGAATGAGCAGTTCTTC,CASTTTGRNEQFF